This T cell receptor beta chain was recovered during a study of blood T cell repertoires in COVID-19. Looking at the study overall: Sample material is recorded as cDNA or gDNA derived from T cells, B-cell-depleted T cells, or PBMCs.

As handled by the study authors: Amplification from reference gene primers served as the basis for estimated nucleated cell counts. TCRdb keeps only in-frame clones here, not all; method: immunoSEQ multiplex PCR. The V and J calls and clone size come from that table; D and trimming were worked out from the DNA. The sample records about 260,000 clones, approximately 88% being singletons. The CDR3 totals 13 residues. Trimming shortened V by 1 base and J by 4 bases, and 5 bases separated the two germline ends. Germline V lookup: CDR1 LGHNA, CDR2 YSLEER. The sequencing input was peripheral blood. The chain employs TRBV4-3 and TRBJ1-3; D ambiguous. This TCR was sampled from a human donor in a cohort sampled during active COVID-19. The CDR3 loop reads CASSQGAGNTIYF. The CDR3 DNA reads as TGCGCCAGCAGCCAAGGAGCGGGAAACACCATATATTTT.